The 22 T cell receptor beta chains presented below share a single source sample, sequenced in a study of T cell changes during pregnancy in multiple sclerosis. The table came from immunoSEQ multiplex PCR; TCRdb's copy has only in-frame clones and leaves some out. The table records 60,000 to 75,000 clones, over 85% of them present only once. Sequenced here: CD8+ T cells from peripheral blood mononuclear cells, sampled in the second trimester of pregnancy. These receptors all stem from a female donor with multiple sclerosis, enrolled in a pregnancy study.

The chain's CDR3 is CASSPVGSGTNEQFF. The CDR3 DNA reads as TGTGCCAGCAGCCCGGTGGGTAGCGGGACTAATGAGCAGTTCTTC. V and J are TRBV11-3 and TRBJ2-1; 8 nucleotides agree with TRBD2. Trimming at V came to 5 bases and at J to 7 bases, leaving 10 bases not matched to a gene. The CDR3 runs 15 residues. The germline gives CDR1 SGHNT, CDR2 YENEEA.

V and J are TRBV6-1 and TRBJ1-3; D is perhaps TRBD1 (6 bases). The CDR3 length is 14 residues. Germline V gene lookup returns CDR1 MNHNS and CDR2 SASEGT. The germline V and J ends were trimmed by 6 bases and 0 bases, with 9 bases remaining between them. The CDR3 region is CASSEGDSGNTIYF. Written as DNA, the CDR3 is TGTGCCAGCAGCGAGGGGGACTCTGGAAACACCATATATTTT.

This sequence joins TRBV19 and TRBJ1-1; 7 positions match TRBD1. Germline trimming cut 7 bases from V and 5 bases from J; bases unmatched to any gene: 7. Germline CDR1 and CDR2: LNHDA and SQIVND (reference sequence). The CDR3 length is 13 residues. CDR3 nucleotide sequence: TGTGCCAGTACCGCCGGACAGGTTACTGAAGCTTTCTTT. As protein: CASTAGQVTEAFF.

The CDR3 is CASSQEGGTGTSTNTEAFF. Written as DNA, the CDR3 is TGTGCCAGCAGCCAAGAAGGGGGGACAGGGACCTCAACTAACACTGAAGCTTTCTTT. This chain connects TRBV4-2 to TRBJ1-1; TRBD1 matches 9 bases. V lost 0 bases to trimming and J lost 2 bases; unmatched junction nucleotides: 13. This CDR3 has 19 residues. CDR1 and CDR2 (germline): LGHNA, YNFKEQ.

The DNA for the CDR3 is TGTGCCAGCAGTCCCGCCGGGACACGGTACACCGGGGAGCTGTTTTTT. It encodes CASSPAGTRYTGELFF. The gene calls are TRBV6-6 and TRBJ2-2; tentative D call: TRBD1 (6 bases). This CDR3 is 16 amino acids long. V was shortened by 5 bases and J by 3 bases, with 16 bases between the two germline ends. Germline V gives CDR1 MNHNY, CDR2 SVGAGI (reference sequence).

V usage is TRBV19 and J usage is TRBJ2-1, with no clear D. This CDR3 spans 13 amino acids. Trimming took 3 bases from V and 4 from J, leaving 7 bases between them. In germline, CDR1 is LNHDA, CDR2 SQIVND (reference sequence). The CDR3 region has the DNA TGTGCCAGTAGTATTAGCCTTTACAATGAGCAGTTCTTC. It encodes CASSISLYNEQFF.

V usage is TRBV4-1 and J usage is TRBJ2-1; no definite D call. In germline, CDR1 is MGHRA, CDR2 YSYEKL. The CDR3 is made up of 13 amino acids. The V and J ends lost 1 base and 4 bases respectively, with 5 bases between them. The CDR3 region has the DNA TGCGCCAGCAGCCAAGTCCTTTACAATGAGCAGTTCTTC. Translation: CASSQVLYNEQFF.

This clone was seen only a few times. This chain links TRBV19 with TRBJ2-7, with D perhaps matching TRBD2 (7 bases). Germline V gives CDR1 LNHDA, CDR2 SQIVND (reference sequence). The CDR3 spans 13 residues. Trimming pared 5 bases from V and 3 bases from J, leaving 11 bases between. The CDR3 spells CASSPGEGYEQYF. The CDR3 nucleotides are TGTGCCAGTAGTCCAGGGGAGGGCTACGAGCAGTACTTC.

This clone appeared once. This chain uses TRBV5-1 with TRBJ1-1; weak D call: TRBD1 (6 bases). Germline V gene data show CDR1 as SGHRS and CDR2 as YFSETQ. The CDR3 loop spans 15 amino acids. Trimming shortened V by 2 bases and J by 0 bases, and 11 bases separated the two germline ends. CDR3 bases: TGCGCCAGCAGCTTAGGGCAGGGGTTGAACACTGAAGCTTTCTTT. This sequence encodes CASSLGQGLNTEAFF. The complete variable domain, with remaining parts taken from reference TRBV5-1 and TRBJ1-1, reads KAGVTQTPRYLIKTRGQQVTLSCSPISGHRSVSWYQQTPGQGLQFLFEYFSETQRNKGNFPGRFSGRQFSNSRSEMNVSTLELGDSALYLCASSLGQGLNTEAFFGQGTRLTVV.

The gene calls are TRBV4-1 and TRBJ2-7, with D tentatively TRBD2 (8 bases). CDR1 MGHRA and CDR2 YSYEKL come from the germline V gene. This CDR3 has 17 residues. The V end lost 3 bases, the J end lost 0 bases, and 18 bases lay between the germline ends. The CDR3 loop is CASSHPGGGQSSYEQYF. CDR3 nucleotide sequence: TGCGCCAGCAGCCATCCCGGGGGGGGACAGAGCTCCTACGAGCAGTACTTC.

CDR3 nucleotide sequence: TGTGCCAGCAGTTTAATGGGCGGCGGGGACACTGAAGCTTTCTTT. It specifies CASSLMGGGDTEAFF. The chain is built from TRBV27 and TRBJ1-1; D not certain. Trimming removed 2 bases at V and 3 bases at J, with 13 bases between. The CDR3 has 15 amino acids. The V gene's germline CDR1 is MNHEY and CDR2 SMNVEV (reference sequence).

Here the CDR3 DNA reads TGTGCCAGCAACCCGGGACAGGGGTTAAATGAGCAGTTCTTC. Translating gives CASNPGQGLNEQFF. The genes are TRBV27 and TRBJ2-1; 10 bases agree with TRBD1. Germline assignment: CDR1 MNHEY and CDR2 SMNVEV (reference sequence). V was clipped by 7 bases and J by 7 bases; unmatched bases: 7. CDR3 size: 14 residues.

This chain joins TRBV6-5 and TRBJ2-3; 10 bases map to TRBD2. Germline-derived CDR1 and CDR2 are MNHEY and SVGAGI. With 5 bases clipped from V and 4 bases from J, the junction kept 6 bases outside the gene matches. The CDR3 length is 15 residues. CDR3 sequence (DNA): TGTGCCAGCAGTCCGCTAGCGGGAGCTTCAGATACGCAGTATTTT. Amino acids: CASSPLAGASDTQYF.

The chain couples TRBV5-1 to TRBJ2-7, with TRBD2 matching 15 bases. The CDR3 is 18 residues long. Germline trimming cut 2 bases from V and 6 bases from J; bases unmatched to any gene: 12. Germline values: CDR1 SGHRS, CDR2 YFSETQ. This CDR3 reads CASSLGLAGGPGLTEQYF. CDR3 DNA sequence: TGCGCCAGCAGCTTAGGACTAGCGGGAGGGCCTGGACTTACCGAGCAGTACTTC.

In this sample, this clone turned up once. The chain recombines TRBV4-1 with TRBJ2-7; D is unclear. Germline CDR1 MGHRA, CDR2 YSYEKL. The CDR3 is made up of 12 amino acids. V dropped 6 bases and J dropped 3 bases, with 9 bases sitting between them. The CDR3 DNA reads TGCGCCAGCAGGAACGAGGTCTACGAGCAGTACTTC. This encodes CASRNEVYEQYF.

The rearrangement joins TRBV5-5 to TRBJ2-7; 8 bases map to TRBD2. Germline trimming cut 4 bases from V and 6 bases from J; bases unmatched to any gene: 9. Per germline, CDR1 SGHKS and CDR2 YYEKEE (reference sequence). The CDR3 consists of 14 residues. The CDR3 region is CASSGGLGAPEQYF. The CDR3 nucleotides are TGTGCCAGCAGCGGGGGACTAGGGGCCCCCGAGCAGTACTTC.

The V and J genes are TRBV30 and TRBJ2-7; 12 bases agree with TRBD2. The V gene end was trimmed by 5 bases and the J gene end by 4 bases; junction bases not matched to a gene: 3. This CDR3 spans 13 amino acids. Germline V gene data show CDR1 as GTSNPN and CDR2 as SVGIG (reference sequence). The CDR3 region has the DNA TGTGCCTGGGCCGGACTAGCGGGATACGAGCAGTACTTC. This encodes CAWAGLAGYEQYF.

The chain links TRBV19 to TRBJ2-1, with 7 bases fitting TRBD1. The CDR3 covers 14 residues. The germline V gene has CDR1 LNHDA and CDR2 SQIVND (reference sequence). Unmatched junction bases numbered 2, after V lost 5 bases and J lost 1 base. In nucleotides, the CDR3 is TGTGCCAGTAGTTACAGGGGTTCCTACAATGAGCAGTTCTTC. Protein sequence: CASSYRGSYNEQFF.

V and J are TRBV11-3 and TRBJ2-3; 12 positions agree with TRBD2. Germline V gene sequence: CDR1 SGHNT, CDR2 YENEEA. V gave up 0 bases and J gave up 6 bases; unmatched junction bases: 10. CDR3 length: 18 amino acids. This CDR3 reads CASSLDQRLAGDRDTQYF. CDR3 coding DNA: TGTGCCAGCAGCTTAGACCAGCGACTAGCGGGAGATAGGGATACGCAGTATTTT.

The V gene is TRBV27, the J gene TRBJ2-7, with a possible D match to TRBD1 (5 bases). This CDR3 contains 13 residues. The germline V gene encodes CDR1 MNHEY and CDR2 SMNVEV (reference sequence). The germline V and J ends were trimmed by 3 bases and 5 bases, with 11 bases remaining between them. The CDR3 DNA sequence: TGTGCCAGCAGTTTCCGACAGCATGACGAGCAGTACTTC. Translated: CASSFRQHDEQYF.

V and J are TRBV2 and TRBJ2-7; 9 bases are shared with TRBD2. V lost 5 bases to trimming and J lost 5 bases; unmatched junction nucleotides: 7. Germline CDR1 is SNHLY and CDR2 is FYNNEI. The CDR3 is 14 amino acids. The CDR3 is CASSTGTSFDEQYF. As DNA, the CDR3 is TGTGCCAGCAGTACCGGGACTAGCTTCGACGAGCAGTACTTC.

The V gene is TRBV5-1, the J gene TRBJ2-2; D unclear. The CDR3 totals 15 residues. Germline CDR1 and CDR2: SGHRS and YFSETQ. Between the trimmed V and J ends, which lost 4 bases and 2 bases, there was a span of 12 bases. CDR3 nucleotides: TGCGCCAGCAGCATGGCTCTCTATAACACCGGGGAGCTGTTTTTT. Translation: CASSMALYNTGELFF.